This T cell receptor (beta chain) was found in a study of blood T cells in healthy people across ages. Using a J-beta primer mix together with a sample-barcoded 5' primer, a second PCR was run for roughly 7 to 12 cycles. TCRdb re-derived calls from the 5' RACE reads in MiXCR, one entry per CDR3 protein. The sample contains about 1.5 million distinct CDR3 sequences, about 40% of which appear only once. This clonotype has ten or more counts. V was clipped by 0 bases and J by 1 base, with 4 bases between them. CDR3 length: 13 residues. Germline CDR1 SGDLS, CDR2 YYNGEE. Every participating donor contributed around 9.5 milliliters of peripheral blood through a draw.

The rearrangement uses TRBV9 and TRBJ1-1; D is undetermined. This clonotype was sampled from a woman under 30 in good health. The sample comprised blood. Here the CDR3 DNA reads TGTGCCAGCAGCGTAGGGGCGAACACTGAAGCTTTCTTT. Translating it yields CASSVGANTEAFF. Looking up the rest from reference TRBV9 and TRBJ1-1 gives the full variable domain: DSGVTQTPKHLITATGQRVTLRCSPRSGDLSVYWYQQSLDQGLQFLIQYYNGEERAKGNILERFSAQQFPDLHSELNLSSLELGDSALYFCASSVGANTEAFFGQGTRLTVV.